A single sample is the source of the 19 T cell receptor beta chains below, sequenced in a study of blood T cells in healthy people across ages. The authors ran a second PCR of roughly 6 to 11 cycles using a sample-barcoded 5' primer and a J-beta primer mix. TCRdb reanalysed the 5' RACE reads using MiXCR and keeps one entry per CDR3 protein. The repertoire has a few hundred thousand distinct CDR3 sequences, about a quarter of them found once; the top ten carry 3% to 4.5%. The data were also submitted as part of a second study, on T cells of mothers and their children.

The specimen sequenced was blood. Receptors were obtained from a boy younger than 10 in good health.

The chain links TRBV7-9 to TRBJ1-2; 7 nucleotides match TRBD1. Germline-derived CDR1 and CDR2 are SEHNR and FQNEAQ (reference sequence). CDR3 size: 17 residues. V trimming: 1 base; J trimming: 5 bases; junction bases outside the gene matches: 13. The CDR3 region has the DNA TGTGCCAGCAGCTTAGAAGTGGGACAGAGATATCCTTATGGCTACACCTTC. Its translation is CASSLEVGQRYPYGYTF. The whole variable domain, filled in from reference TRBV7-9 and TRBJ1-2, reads DTGVSQNPRHKITKRGQNVTFRCDPISEHNRLYWYRQTLGQGPEFLTYFQNEAQLEKSRLLSDRFSAERPKGSFSTLEIQRTEQGDSAMYLCASSLEVGQRYPYGYTFGSGTRLTVV.

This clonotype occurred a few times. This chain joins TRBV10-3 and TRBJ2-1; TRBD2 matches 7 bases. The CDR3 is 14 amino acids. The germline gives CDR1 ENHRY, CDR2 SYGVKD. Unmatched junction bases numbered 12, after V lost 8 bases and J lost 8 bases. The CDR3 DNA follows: TGTGCCATCTCCCGACCGGGAGGCATGGATGAGCAGTTCTTC. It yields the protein CAISRPGGMDEQFF.

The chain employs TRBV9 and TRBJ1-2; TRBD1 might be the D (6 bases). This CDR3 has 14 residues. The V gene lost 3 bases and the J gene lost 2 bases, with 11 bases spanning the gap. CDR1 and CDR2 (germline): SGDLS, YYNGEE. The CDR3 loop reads CASSAGGFNYGYTF. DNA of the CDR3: TGTGCCAGCAGCGCCGGGGGCTTCAACTATGGCTACACCTTC. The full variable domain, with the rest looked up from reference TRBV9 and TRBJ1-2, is DSGVTQTPKHLITATGQRVTLRCSPRSGDLSVYWYQQSLDQGLQFLIQYYNGEERAKGNILERFSAQQFPDLHSELNLSSLELGDSALYFCASSAGGFNYGYTFGSGTRLTVV.

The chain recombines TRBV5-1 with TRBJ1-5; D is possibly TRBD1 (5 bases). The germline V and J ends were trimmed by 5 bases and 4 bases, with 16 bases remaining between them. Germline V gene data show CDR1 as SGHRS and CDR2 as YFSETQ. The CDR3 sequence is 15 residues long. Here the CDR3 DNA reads TGCGCCAGCAGGGTCGGGCAGGGCCTGAATCAGCCCCAGCATTTT. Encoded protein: CASRVGQGLNQPQHF.

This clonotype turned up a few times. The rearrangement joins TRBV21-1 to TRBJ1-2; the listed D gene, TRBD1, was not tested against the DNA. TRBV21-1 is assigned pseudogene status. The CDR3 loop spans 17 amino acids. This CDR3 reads CASSKGSGTGEHYGYTF. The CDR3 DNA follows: TGTGCCAGCAGCAAGGGATCAGGGACAGGGGAGCACTATGGCTACACCTTC.

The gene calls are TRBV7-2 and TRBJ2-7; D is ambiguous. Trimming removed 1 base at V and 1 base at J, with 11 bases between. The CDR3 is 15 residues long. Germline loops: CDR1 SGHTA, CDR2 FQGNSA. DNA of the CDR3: TGTGCCAGCAGCTTAGAGGTCCAGGTTTCCTACGAGCAGTACTTC. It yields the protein CASSLEVQVSYEQYF.

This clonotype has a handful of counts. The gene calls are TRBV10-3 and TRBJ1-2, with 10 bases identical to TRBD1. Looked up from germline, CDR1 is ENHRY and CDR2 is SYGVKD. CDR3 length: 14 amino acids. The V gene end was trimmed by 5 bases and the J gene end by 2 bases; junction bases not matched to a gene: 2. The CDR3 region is CAISWGQGNYGYTF. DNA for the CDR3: TGTGCCATCAGTTGGGGACAGGGGAACTATGGCTACACCTTC.

CDR3 sequence reads: CSADEGLADGNEQFF. The DNA for the CDR3 is TGCAGTGCTGACGAGGGACTGGCCGACGGTAATGAGCAGTTCTTC. This chain links TRBV20-1 with TRBJ2-5, with a tentative D call TRBD2 (6 bases). The end of the DNA aligns better with TRBJ2-1, so the J call may be wrong. In germline, CDR1 is DFQATT, CDR2 SNEGSKA (reference sequence). The CDR3 is made up of 15 amino acids.

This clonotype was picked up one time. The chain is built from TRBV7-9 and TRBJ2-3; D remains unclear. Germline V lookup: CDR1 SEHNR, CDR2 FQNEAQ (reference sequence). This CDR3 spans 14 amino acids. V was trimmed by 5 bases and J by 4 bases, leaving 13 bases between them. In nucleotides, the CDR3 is TGTGCCAGCAGCGAGCCGGTGTTTCCAGATACGCAGTATTTT. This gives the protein CASSEPVFPDTQYF.

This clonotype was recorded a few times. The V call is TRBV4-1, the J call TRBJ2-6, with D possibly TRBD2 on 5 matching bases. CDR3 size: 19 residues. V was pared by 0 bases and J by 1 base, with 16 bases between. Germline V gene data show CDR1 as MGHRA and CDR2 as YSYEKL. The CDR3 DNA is TGCGCCAGCAGCCAAGATGCGGGCCCCCGTATGTCTGGGGCCAACGTCCTGACTTTC. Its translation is CASSQDAGPRMSGANVLTF.

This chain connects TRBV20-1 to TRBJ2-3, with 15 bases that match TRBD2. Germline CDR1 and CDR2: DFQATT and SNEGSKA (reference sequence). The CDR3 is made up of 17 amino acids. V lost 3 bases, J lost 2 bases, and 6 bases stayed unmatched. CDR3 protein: CSASGLAGGPVTDTQYF. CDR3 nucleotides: TGCAGTGCTAGCGGACTAGCGGGAGGGCCCGTCACAGATACGCAGTATTTT.

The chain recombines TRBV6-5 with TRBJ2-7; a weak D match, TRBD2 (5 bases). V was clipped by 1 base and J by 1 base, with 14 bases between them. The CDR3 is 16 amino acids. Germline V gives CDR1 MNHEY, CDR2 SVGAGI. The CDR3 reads CASSYYSWESSYEQYF. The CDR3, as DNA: TGTGCCAGCAGTTACTATTCGTGGGAGTCTTCCTACGAGCAGTACTTC.

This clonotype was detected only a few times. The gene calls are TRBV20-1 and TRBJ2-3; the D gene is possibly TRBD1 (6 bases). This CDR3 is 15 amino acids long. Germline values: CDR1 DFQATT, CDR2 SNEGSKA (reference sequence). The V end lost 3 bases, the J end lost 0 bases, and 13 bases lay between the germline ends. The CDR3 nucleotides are TGCAGTGCTAGTGTCTTGGACAGTAGCACAGATACGCAGTATTTT. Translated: CSASVLDSSTDTQYF.

CDR3 DNA: TGTGCCAGTCCGCTCCGGGACAGAGAGGGGCATAGGAGTCCAGATACGCAGTATTTT. Residues: CASPLRDREGHRSPDTQYF. The chain joins TRBV2 to TRBJ2-3; TRBD1 aligns across 7 bases. The CDR3 totals 19 residues. From germline, CDR1 is SNHLY and CDR2 FYNNEI. J gave up 4 bases and V 9 bases, and 25 bases lay outside the gene matches.

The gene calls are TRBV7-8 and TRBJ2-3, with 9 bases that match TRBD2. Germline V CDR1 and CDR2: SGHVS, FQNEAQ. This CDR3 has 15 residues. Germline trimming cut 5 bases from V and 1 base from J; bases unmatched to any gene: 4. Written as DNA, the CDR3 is TGTGCCAGCAGCGCGCGGGGGGGTCGCACAGATACGCAGTATTTT. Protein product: CASSARGGRTDTQYF. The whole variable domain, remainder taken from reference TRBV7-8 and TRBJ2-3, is GAGVSQSPRYKVAKRGQDVALRCDPISGHVSLFWYQQALGQGPEFLTYFQNEAQLDKSGLPSDRFFAERPEGSVSTLKIQRTQQEDSAVYLCASSARGGRTDTQYFGPGTRLTVL.

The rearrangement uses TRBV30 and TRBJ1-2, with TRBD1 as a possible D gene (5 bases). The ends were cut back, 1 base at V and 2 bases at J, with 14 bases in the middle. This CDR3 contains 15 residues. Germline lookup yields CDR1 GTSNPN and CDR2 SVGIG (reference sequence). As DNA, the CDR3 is TGTGCCTGGAGTGCAGGGCTAAAAATCAACTATGGCTACACCTTC. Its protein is CAWSAGLKINYGYTF.

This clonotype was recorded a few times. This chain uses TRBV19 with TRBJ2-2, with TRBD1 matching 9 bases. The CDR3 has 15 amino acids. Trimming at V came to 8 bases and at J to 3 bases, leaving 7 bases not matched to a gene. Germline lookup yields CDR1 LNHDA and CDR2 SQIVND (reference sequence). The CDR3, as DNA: TGTGCCAGTGACAGGGGGGTGTGGGACACCGGGGAGCTGTTTTTT. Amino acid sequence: CASDRGVWDTGELFF.

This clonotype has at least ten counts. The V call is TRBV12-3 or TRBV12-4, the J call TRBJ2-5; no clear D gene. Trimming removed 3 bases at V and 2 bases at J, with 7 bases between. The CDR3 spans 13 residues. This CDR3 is CASSLTEQETQYF. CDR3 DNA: TGTGCCAGCAGTTTGACGGAACAAGAGACCCAGTACTTC.

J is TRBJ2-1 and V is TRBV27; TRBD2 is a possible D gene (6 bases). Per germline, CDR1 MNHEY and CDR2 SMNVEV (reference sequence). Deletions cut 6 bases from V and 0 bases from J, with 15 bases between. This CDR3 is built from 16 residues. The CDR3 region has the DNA TGTGCCAGCAGCGGGCTGGTGGAGGGCTCCTACAATGAGCAGTTCTTC. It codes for CASSGLVEGSYNEQFF.